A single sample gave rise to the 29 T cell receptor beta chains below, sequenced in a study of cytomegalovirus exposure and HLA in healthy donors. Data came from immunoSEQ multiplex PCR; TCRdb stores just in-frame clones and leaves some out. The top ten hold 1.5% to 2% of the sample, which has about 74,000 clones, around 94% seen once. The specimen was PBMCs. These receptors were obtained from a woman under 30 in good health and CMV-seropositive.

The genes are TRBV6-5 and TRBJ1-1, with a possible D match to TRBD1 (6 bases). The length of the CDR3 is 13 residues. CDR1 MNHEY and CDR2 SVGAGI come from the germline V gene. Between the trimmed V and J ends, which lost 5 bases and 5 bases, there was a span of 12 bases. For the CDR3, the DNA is TGTGCCAGCAGTCTTGAGGGGGGGACTGAAGCTTTCTTT. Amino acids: CASSLEGGTEAFF.

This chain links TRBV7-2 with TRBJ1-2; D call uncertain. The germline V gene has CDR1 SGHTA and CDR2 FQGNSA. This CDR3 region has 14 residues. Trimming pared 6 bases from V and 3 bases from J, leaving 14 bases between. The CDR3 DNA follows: TGTGCCAGCAGTGTAGTCCCCGAGGACTATGGCTACACCTTC. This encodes CASSVVPEDYGYTF.

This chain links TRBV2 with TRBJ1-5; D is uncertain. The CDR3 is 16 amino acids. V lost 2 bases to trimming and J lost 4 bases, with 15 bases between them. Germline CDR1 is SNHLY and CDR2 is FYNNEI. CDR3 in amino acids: CASSESRQVKNQPQHF. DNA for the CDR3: TGTGCCAGCAGTGAATCAAGGCAGGTAAAGAATCAGCCCCAGCATTTT.

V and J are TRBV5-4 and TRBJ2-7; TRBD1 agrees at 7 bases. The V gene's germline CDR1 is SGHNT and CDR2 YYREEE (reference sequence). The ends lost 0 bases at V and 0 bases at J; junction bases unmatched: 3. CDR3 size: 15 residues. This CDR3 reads CASSLGTGNSYEQYF. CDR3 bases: TGTGCCAGCAGCTTGGGGACAGGCAACTCCTACGAGCAGTACTTC.

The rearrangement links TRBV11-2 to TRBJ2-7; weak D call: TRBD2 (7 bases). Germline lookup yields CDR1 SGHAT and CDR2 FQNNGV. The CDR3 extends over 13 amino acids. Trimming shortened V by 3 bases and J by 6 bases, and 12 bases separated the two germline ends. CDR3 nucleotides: TGTGCCAGCAGCTTGGGGAGGGGGGGCGAGCAGTACTTC. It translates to CASSLGRGGEQYF.

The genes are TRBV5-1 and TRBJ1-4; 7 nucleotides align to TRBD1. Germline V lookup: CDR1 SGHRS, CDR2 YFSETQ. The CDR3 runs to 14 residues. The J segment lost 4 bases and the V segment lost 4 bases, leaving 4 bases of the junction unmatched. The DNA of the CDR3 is TGCGCCAGCAGCAACGGACAGGATAATGAAAAACTGTTTTTT. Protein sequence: CASSNGQDNEKLFF.

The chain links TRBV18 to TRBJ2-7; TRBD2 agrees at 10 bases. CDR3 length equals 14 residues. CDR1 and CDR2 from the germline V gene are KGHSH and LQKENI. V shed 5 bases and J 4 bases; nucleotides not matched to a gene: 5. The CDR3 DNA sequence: TGTGCCAGCTCAACCGGGACTAGCGTTTACGAGCAGTACTTC. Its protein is CASSTGTSVYEQYF.

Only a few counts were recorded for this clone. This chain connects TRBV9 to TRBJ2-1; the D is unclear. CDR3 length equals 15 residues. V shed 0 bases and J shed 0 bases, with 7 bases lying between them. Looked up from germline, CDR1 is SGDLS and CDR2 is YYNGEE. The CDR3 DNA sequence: TGTGCCAGCAGCGTAGCGAGTCTCTCCTACAATGAGCAGTTCTTC. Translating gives CASSVASLSYNEQFF.

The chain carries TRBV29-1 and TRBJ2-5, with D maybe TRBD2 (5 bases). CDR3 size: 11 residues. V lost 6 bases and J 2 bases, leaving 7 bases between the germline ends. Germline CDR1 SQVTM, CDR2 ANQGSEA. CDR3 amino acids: CSVGVQETQYF. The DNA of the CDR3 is TGCAGCGTCGGGGTTCAAGAGACCCAGTACTTC.

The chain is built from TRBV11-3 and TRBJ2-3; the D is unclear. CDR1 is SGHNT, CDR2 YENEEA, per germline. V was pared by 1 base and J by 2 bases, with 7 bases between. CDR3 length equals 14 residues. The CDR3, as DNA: TGTGCCAGCAGCTTAGCGGGTACCACAGATACGCAGTATTTT. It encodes CASSLAGTTDTQYF.

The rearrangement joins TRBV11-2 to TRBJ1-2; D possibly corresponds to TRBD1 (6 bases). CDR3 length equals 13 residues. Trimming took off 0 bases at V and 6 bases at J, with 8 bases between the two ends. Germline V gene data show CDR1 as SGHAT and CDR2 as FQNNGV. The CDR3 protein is CASSLEQGHGYTF. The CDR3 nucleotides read TGTGCCAGCAGCTTAGAACAGGGACATGGCTACACCTTC.

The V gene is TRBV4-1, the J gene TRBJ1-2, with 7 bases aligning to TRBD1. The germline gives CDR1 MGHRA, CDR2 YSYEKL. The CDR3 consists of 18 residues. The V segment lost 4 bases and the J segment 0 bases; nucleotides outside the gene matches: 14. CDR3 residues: CASSPMTDTGEANYGYTF. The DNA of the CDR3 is TGCGCCAGCAGCCCAATGACAGATACAGGGGAAGCTAACTATGGCTACACCTTC.

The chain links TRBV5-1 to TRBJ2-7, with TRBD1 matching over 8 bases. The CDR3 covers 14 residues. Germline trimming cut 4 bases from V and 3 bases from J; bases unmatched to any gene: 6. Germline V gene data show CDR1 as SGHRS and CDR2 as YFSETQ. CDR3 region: CASSLGTGRYEQYF. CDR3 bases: TGCGCCAGCAGCCTAGGGACAGGCCGCTACGAGCAGTACTTC.

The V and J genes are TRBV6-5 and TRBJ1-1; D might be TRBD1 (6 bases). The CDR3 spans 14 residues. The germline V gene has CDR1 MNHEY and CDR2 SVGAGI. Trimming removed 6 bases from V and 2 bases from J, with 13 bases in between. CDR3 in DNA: TGTGCCAGCAGATACGGACAGACCAACACTGAAGCTTTCTTT. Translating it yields CASRYGQTNTEAFF.

In DNA form, the CDR3 reads TGTGCCAGTAGTATAGAGGGGAGAACTGAAGCTTTCTTT. Translated: CASSIEGRTEAFF. The rearrangement links TRBV19 to TRBJ1-1; D uncertain. The CDR3 contains 13 residues. Deletions cut 0 bases from V and 5 bases from J, with 7 bases between. CDR1 LNHDA and CDR2 SQIVND come from the germline V gene (reference sequence).

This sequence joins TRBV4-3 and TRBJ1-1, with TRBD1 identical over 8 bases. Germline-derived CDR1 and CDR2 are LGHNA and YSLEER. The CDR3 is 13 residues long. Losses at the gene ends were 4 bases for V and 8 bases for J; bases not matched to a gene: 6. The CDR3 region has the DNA TGCGCCAGCAGCCTCCGGACAGGGACCGAAGCTTTCTTT. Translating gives CASSLRTGTEAFF.

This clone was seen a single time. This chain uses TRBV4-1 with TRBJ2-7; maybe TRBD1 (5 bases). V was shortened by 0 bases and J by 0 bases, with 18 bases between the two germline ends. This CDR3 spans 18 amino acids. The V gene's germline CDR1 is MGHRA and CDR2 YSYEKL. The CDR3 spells CASSQEENRQFSSYEQYF. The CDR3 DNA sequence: TGCGCCAGCAGCCAAGAGGAAAACAGGCAGTTTAGCTCCTACGAGCAGTACTTC.

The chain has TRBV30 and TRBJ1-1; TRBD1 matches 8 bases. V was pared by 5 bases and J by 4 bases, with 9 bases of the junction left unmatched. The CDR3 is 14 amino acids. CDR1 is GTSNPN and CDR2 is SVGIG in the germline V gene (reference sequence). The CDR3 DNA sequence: TGTGCCTGGTCCCCCGGACAGGGCATCACTGAAGCTTTCTTT. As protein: CAWSPGQGITEAFF.

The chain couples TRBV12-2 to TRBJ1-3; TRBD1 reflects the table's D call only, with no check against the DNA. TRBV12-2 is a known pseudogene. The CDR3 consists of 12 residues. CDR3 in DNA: TGTGCAAGTCGCTTAGCTGGGCACACCATATATTTT. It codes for CASRLAGHTIYF.

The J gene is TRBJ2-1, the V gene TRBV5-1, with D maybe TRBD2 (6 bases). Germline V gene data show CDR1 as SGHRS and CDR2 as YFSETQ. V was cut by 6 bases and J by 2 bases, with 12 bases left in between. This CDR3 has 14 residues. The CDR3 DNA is TGCGCCAGCACCGGGACTGGGCCCTACAATGAGCAGTTCTTC. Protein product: CASTGTGPYNEQFF.

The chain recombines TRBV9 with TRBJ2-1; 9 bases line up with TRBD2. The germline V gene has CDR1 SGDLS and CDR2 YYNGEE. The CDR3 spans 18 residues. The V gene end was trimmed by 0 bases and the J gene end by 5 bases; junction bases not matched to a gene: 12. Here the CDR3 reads CASSVGGRREGPHNEQFF. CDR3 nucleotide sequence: TGTGCCAGCAGCGTAGGAGGGCGGCGGGAGGGCCCCCACAATGAGCAGTTCTTC.

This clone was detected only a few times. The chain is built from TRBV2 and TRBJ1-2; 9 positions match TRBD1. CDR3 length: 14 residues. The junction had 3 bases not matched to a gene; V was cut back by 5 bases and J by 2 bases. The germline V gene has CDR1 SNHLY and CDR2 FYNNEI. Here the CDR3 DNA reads TGTGCCAGCAGTCCCGGGACAGGGAACTATGGCTACACCTTC. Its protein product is CASSPGTGNYGYTF.

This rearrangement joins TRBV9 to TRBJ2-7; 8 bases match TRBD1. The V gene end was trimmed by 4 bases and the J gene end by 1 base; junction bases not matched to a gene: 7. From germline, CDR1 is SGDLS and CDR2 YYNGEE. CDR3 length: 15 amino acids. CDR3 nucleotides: TGTGCCAGCAGCACCGCAGGGGGCGGATCCTACGAGCAGTACTTC. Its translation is CASSTAGGGSYEQYF.

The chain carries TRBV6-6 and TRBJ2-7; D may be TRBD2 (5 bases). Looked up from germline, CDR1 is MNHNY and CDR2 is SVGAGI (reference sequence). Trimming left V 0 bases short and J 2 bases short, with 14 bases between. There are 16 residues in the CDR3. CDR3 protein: CASSYSEGSPPYEQYF. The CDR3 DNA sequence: TGTGCCAGCAGTTACTCTGAGGGCAGCCCTCCCTACGAGCAGTACTTC.

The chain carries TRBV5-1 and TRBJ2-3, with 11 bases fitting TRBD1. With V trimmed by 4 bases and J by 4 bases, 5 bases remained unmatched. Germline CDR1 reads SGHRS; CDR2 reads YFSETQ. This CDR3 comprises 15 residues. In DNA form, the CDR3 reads TGCGCCAGCAGCCCGGGGACAGGGGGGGCAGATACGCAGTATTTT. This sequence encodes CASSPGTGGADTQYF.

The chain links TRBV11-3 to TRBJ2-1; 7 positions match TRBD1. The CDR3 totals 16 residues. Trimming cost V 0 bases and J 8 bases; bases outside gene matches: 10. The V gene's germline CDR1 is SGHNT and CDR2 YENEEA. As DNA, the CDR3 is TGTGCCAGCAGCTTAGACCCATCAATGCAGGGGGATGAGCAGTTCTTC. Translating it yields CASSLDPSMQGDEQFF.

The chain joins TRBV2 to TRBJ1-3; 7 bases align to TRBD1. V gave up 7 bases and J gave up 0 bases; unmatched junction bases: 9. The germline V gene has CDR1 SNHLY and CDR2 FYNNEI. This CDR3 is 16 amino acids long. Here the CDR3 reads CASKRTGSDSGNTIYF. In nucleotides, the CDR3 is TGTGCCAGCAAACGGACAGGTTCGGACTCTGGAAACACCATATATTTT. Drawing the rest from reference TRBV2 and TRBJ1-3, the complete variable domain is EPEVTQTPSHQVTQMGQEVILRCVPISNHLYFYWYRQILGQKVEFLVSFYNNEISEKSEIFDDQFSVERPDGSNFTLKIRSTKLEDSAMYFCASKRTGSDSGNTIYFGEGSWLTVV.

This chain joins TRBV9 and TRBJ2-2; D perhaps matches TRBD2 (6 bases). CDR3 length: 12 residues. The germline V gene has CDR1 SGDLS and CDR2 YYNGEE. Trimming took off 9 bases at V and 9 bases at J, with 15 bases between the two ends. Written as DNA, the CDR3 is TGTGCCACCGGGAGAGGGAACCGGGAGCTGTTTTTT. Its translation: CATGRGNRELFF.

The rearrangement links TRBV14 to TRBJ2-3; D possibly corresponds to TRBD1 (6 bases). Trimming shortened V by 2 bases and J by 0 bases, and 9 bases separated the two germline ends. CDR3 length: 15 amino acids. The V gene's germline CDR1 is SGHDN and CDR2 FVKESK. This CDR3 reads CASSQRQVSTDTQYF. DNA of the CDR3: TGTGCCAGCAGCCAACGACAGGTTAGCACAGATACGCAGTATTTT.